This record looks at one T cell receptor beta chain sequence and its context. This clonotype was recorded at least ten times. Its antigen is unknown. The record has no base qualities; no much larger clone is one base away. Libraries came from PCR. Sequenced using an Illumina HiSeq 2500. Molecular barcoding was employed in the preparation of TCR libraries, with unique molecular identifiers being used to normalize TCRbeta repertoire quantification. TCRdb cleaned the public reads at Q25 with fastp, built clones with MiXCR and kept in-frame beta chains. Rows merge per CDR3 protein into single entries with the most common DNA and genes. For this sample the table gives 600,000 to 700,000 distinct CDR3 sequences, of which roughly 15% were detected only once. The ten biggest clones cover under 1.2% of the sample. This sample is part of a study of T-cell reconstitution after alpha-beta-depleted transplantation in children (dated by TCRdb to the mid-2010s). General notes on the study: T-cell immune reconstitution after TCRalphabeta/CD19-depleted allogeneic hematopoietic cell transplantation in children was quantitatively tracked in the study by means of TCR repertoire profiling.

Reading from cysteine to phenylalanine, the CDR3 counts 14 amino acids. Of the read, only the CDR3 DNA is kept; its 42 bases are in frame from base 1. The germline V gene (reference sequence) specifies DFQATT as CDR1 and SNEGSKA as CDR2. Trimming at the junction amounts to 2 bases on V and 0 bases on J, and the germline ends lie 8 bases apart. The sequences come from PBMCs from the stem cell graft donor, collected from the stem cell graft. The rearranged chain carries TRBV20-1 and TRBJ2-4; no D gene can be assigned with confidence. The receptor comes from a human donor who donated a stem cell graft to a child with acute myeloid leukemia. The nucleotides read TGCAGTGCTAGAAGGCAGAAAGCCAAAAACATTCAGTACTTC. Protein translation: CSARRQKAKNIQYF.